These 9 T cell receptor beta chains were sequenced from one sample in a study of shared clonotypes between healthy human individuals. Repertoires were generated with immunoSEQ multiplex PCR, while TCRdb's copy carries only in-frame clones and drops some. This sample yields over a million clones, of which around 97% are seen a single time; about 1.2% belongs to the top ten. The sequenced sample consisted of naive CD4+ T cells sorted from blood. Subset: CD45RA+ positively selected. Every receptor here comes from a man in his thirties or forties in good health.

With regard to this clone: A junction boundary mismatches the germline segment, possibly from a read error. The rearrangement links TRBV14 to TRBJ2-1; D call uncertain. This CDR3 region has 16 residues. Looked up from germline, CDR1 is SGHDN and CDR2 is FVKESK. The CDR3 region is CASSDLRAVLFNQQFF. Written as DNA, the CDR3 is TGTGCCAGCAGCGATTTAAGGGCAGTACTCTTCAATCAGCAGTTCTTC.

This chain links TRBV5-1 with TRBJ1-5; the match to TRBD1 covers 11 bases. The trim removed 4 bases at V and 0 bases at J, leaving 9 bases unmatched. CDR3 length equals 18 residues. Germline loops: CDR1 SGHRS, CDR2 YFSETQ. CDR3 DNA sequence: TGCGCCAGCAGCCCGGGGACAGGGGGGATACCTAGCAATCAGCCCCAGCATTTT. It encodes CASSPGTGGIPSNQPQHF.

The rearrangement uses TRBV4-1 and TRBJ1-1; no clear D. The CDR3 runs 14 residues. Looked up from germline, CDR1 is MGHRA and CDR2 is YSYEKL. Trimming stripped 0 bases from V and 4 bases from J, with 9 bases between. CDR3 in amino acids: CASSQDQVFTEAFF. Here the CDR3 DNA reads TGCGCCAGCAGCCAAGATCAGGTCTTCACTGAAGCTTTCTTT.

The V gene is TRBV28, the J gene TRBJ2-1; D gene unclear. CDR1 and CDR2 from the germline V gene are MDHEN and SYDVKM. The CDR3 runs 14 residues. V was shortened by 2 bases and J by 3 bases, with 8 bases between the two germline ends. CDR3 nucleotide sequence: TGTGCCAGCAGTTTAGGGCATGACTACAATGAGCAGTTCTTC. Amino acid sequence: CASSLGHDYNEQFF.

The gene calls are TRBV5-1 and TRBJ2-1; 7 nucleotides agree with TRBD1. This CDR3 has 14 amino acids. Germline CDR1 is SGHRS and CDR2 is YFSETQ. V shed 8 bases, J shed 3 bases, and the junction held 8 bases outside the gene matches. CDR3 residues: CASRDSMNYNEQFF. The CDR3 region has the DNA TGCGCCAGTCGGGACAGTATGAACTACAATGAGCAGTTCTTC.

The chain uses TRBV9 and TRBJ2-5; D is undetermined. The germline CDR1 and CDR2 sequences are SGDLS and YYNGEE. The CDR3 runs 13 residues. V was shortened by 0 bases and J by 4 bases, with 7 bases between the two germline ends. Here the CDR3 DNA reads TGTGCCAGCAGCGTAGATGTGGCAGAGACCCAGTACTTC. Protein sequence: CASSVDVAETQYF.

CDR3 amino acids: CASSYSGRAKKLFF. CDR3 bases: TGTGCCAGCAGTTACTCCGGCAGGGCGAAAAAACTGTTTTTT. This rearrangement joins TRBV6-5 to TRBJ1-4, with D possibly being TRBD1 (5 bases). V was cut by 0 bases and J by 9 bases, with 11 bases left in between. This CDR3 has 14 amino acids. Germline V CDR1 and CDR2: MNHEY, SVGAGI.

In this sample, this clone turned up once. V is TRBV5-1 and J is TRBJ1-1; no reliable D call. V was shortened by 4 bases and J by 3 bases, with 28 bases between the two germline ends. The CDR3 sequence is 19 residues long. Looked up from germline, CDR1 is SGHRS and CDR2 is YFSETQ. DNA of the CDR3: TGCGCCAGCAGCCCAGGTTTAGGGCAGCTCAACCTCTGGGACACTGAAGCTTTCTTT. Residues: CASSPGLGQLNLWDTEAFF.

The chain employs TRBV18 and TRBJ1-5; a possible D gene is TRBD1 (6 bases). Germline V lookup: CDR1 KGHSH, CDR2 LQKENI. CDR3 length: 16 amino acids. Trimming pared 3 bases from V and 3 bases from J, leaving 15 bases between. CDR3 sequence: CASSPSGGSHNQPQHF. DNA for the CDR3: TGTGCCAGCTCACCTTCGGGGGGCAGCCACAATCAGCCCCAGCATTTT.